This TCR beta chain was captured by sequencing in a study of blood T cell repertoires in COVID-19. About the research overall: Samples came from the United States, Italy and Spain, spanning acute and convalescent COVID-19. T cells, B-cell-depleted T cells, or PBMCs provided the cDNA or gDNA that served as material.

Authors' analysis steps: Estimated nucleated cell counts came from reference gene primer amplification. Profiled with immunoSEQ multiplex PCR; TCRdb holds only in-frame clones, not every one. V and J calls plus clone size are reproduced from that table; the DNA served to infer D and trimming. The repertoire has about 260,000 clones, over 80% of them found once; the top ten carry roughly 10%. Seattle enrolled patients during active infection and tracked them longitudinally. This CDR3 is built from 15 residues. The J segment lost 0 bases and the V segment lost 1 base, leaving 2 bases of the junction unmatched. The V gene's germline CDR1 is SGHTA and CDR2 FQGNSA.

The sample comprised peripheral blood. This rearrangement joins TRBV7-2 to TRBJ1-1; 7 bases line up with TRBD1. The clonotype comes from a woman in her 70s with COVID-19, enrolled during active disease. CDR3 in DNA: TGTGCCAGCAGCTTAGAGGACAGGATGAACACTGAAGCTTTCTTT. Its translation: CASSLEDRMNTEAFF.